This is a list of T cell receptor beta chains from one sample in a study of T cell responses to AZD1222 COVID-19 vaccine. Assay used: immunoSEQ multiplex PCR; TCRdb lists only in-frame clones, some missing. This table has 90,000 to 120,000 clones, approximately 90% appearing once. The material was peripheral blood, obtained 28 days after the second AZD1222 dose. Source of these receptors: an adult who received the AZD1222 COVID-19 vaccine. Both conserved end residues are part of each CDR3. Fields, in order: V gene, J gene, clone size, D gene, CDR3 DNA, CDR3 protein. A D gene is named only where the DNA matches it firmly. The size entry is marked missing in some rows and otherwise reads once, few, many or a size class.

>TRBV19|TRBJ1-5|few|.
TGTGCCAGTAGTGTCGACACCCGACAGCCCCAGCATTTT
CASSVDTRQPQHF
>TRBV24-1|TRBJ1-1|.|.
TGTGCCACCAGTGATACCACCGAGGAGAAAGCTTTCTTT
CATSDTTEEKAFF
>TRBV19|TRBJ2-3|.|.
TGTGCCAGTAGTATTAGGGATAGCACAGATACGCAGTATTTT
CASSIRDSTDTQYF
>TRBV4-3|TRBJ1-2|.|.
TGCGCCAGCAGCCAAGATCTCCAGGGCAACTATGGCTACACCTTC
CASSQDLQGNYGYTF
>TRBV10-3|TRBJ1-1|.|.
TGTGCCATCAGTGCCGGTACAGAGGGCATGGCTGAAGCTTTCTTT
CAISAGTEGMAEAFF
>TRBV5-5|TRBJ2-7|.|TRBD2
TGTGCCAGCAGCTTGACTAGCGGGTCCTACGAGCAGTACTTC
CASSLTSGSYEQYF
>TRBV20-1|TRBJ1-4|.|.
TGCAGTGCCCCACGGCCCGAAAAACTGTTTTTT
CSAPRPEKLFF
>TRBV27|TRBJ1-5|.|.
TGTGCCAGCAGTTCCATTCGGGGAGATCAGCCCCAGCATTTT
CASSSIRGDQPQHF
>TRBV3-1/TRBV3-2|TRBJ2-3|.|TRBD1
TGTGCCAGCAGCCAAGGGGACAGGACCACCGCAGATACGCAGTATTTT
CASSQGDRTTADTQYF
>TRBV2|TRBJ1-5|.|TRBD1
TGTGCCAGCAGTGAGGGGGGACAGGGAATTAATCAGCCCCAGCATTTT
CASSEGGQGINQPQHF
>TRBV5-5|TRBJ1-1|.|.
TGTGCCAGCAGCGCCGTCGGGCGGACGAACACTGAAGCTTTCTTT
CASSAVGRTNTEAFF
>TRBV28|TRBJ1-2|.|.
TGTGCCAGCAGTTCGACCTCAGGACAGTGGGGCTACACCTTC
CASSSTSGQWGYTF
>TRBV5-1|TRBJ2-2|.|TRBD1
TGCGCCAGCAGCTTATTACCGGGACAGGGGGTGAACACCGGGGAGCTGTTTTTT
CASSLLPGQGVNTGELFF
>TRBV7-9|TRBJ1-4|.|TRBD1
TGTGCCAGCAGCGTGGACAGGAATTTGGTAAAACTGTTTTTT
CASSVDRNLVKLFF
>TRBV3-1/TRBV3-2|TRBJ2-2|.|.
TGTGCCAGCAGCCAGGACAGCTACACCGGGGAGCTGTTTTTT
CASSQDSYTGELFF
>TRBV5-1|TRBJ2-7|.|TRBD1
TGCGCCAGCAGCTTAGAAGGGGGCTTCGACGAGCAGTACTTC
CASSLEGGFDEQYF
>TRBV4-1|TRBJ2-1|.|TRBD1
TGCGCCAGCAGCCAAGACAGGGGGATGAGGGAGCAGTTCTTC
CASSQDRGMREQFF
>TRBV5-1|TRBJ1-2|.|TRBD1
TGCGCCAGCAGCTTGGGCAGGGGGGCTTATGGCTACACCTTC
CASSLGRGAYGYTF
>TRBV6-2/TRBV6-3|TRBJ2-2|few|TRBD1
TGTGCCAGCAGTTACTCGCCGGGACAGGGAACCGGGGAGCTGTTTTTT
CASSYSPGQGTGELFF
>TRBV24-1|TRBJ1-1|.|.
TGTGCCACCAGTGATTTACAGTCAAAGCTAGAGACTGAAGCTTTCTTT
CATSDLQSKLETEAFF
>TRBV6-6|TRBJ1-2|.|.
TGTGCCAGCAGTTACCGCGCCACGGGGGGCTATGGCTACACCTTC
CASSYRATGGYGYTF